Below, 3 T cell receptor beta chains from the same sample are listed, as sequenced in a study of shared clonotypes between healthy human individuals. Here immunoSEQ multiplex PCR was the method, and the copy in TCRdb shows in-frame clones only, minus some. The repertoire holds around 2.5 million clones, with 90% to 95% as singletons. Sequenced sample: naive CD4+ T cells from PBMCs. Subset defined: CD45RA+ positively selected. The receptors stem from a man between 18 and 35 years old in good health. Some clones in this sample may be carry-over from other donors' samples.

The rearrangement uses TRBV19 and TRBJ2-7, with TRBD1 identical over 9 bases. The CDR3 extends over 14 amino acids. The germline V gene has CDR1 LNHDA and CDR2 SQIVND (reference sequence). After removal of 11 bases from V and 3 bases from J, the junction contained 11 bases not matched to a gene. This CDR3 reads CAFVNGTGCYEQYF. The CDR3 DNA is TGTGCCTTCGTCAACGGGACAGGGTGCTACGAGCAGTACTTC.

The chain uses TRBV28 and TRBJ2-5; D assignment may be TRBD1 or TRBD2 (9 bases each). Germline assignment: CDR1 MDHEN and CDR2 SYDVKM. V was cut by 3 bases and J by 1 base, with 24 bases left in between. This CDR3 has 19 amino acids. The CDR3 region has the DNA TGTGCCAGCAGTTTCAGGACAGGGGAGGGACTAGCTCCCCAAGAGACCCAGTACTTC. Amino acids: CASSFRTGEGLAPQETQYF.

J is TRBJ2-7 and V is TRBV6-5, with a weak D call TRBD1 (5 bases). The V and J ends lost 5 bases and 1 base respectively, with 12 bases between them. The CDR3 consists of 14 residues. Germline CDR1 is MNHEY and CDR2 is SVGAGI. The CDR3 DNA sequence: TGTGCCAGCAGTAGGTACAGGATTTCCTACGAGCAGTACTTC. Its translation is CASSRYRISYEQYF.